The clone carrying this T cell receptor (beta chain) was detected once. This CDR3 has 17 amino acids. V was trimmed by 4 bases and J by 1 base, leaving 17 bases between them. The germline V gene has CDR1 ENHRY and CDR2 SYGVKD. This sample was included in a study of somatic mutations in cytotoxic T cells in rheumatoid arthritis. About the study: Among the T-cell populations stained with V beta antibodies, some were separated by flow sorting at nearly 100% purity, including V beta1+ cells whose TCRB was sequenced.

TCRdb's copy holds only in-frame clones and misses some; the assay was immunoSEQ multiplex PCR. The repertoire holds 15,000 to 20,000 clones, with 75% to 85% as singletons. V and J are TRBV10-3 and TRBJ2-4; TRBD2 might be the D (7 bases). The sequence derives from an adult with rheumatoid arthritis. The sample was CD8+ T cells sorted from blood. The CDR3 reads CAISVEGGEQAKNIQYF. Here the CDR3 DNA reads TGTGCCATCAGTGTCGAAGGGGGGGAGCAGGCCAAAAACATTCAGTACTTC.